This T cell receptor beta chain was documented in a study of long-term antiretroviral therapy in people with HIV. As concerns this clone: Antigen: not known.

The CDR3 is made up of 17 amino acids. Germline CDR1 and CDR2: MDHEN and SYDVKM. V shed 1 base and J shed 0 bases, with 13 bases lying between them. They ran version v3.0 of the immunoSEQ assay at survey level. Clones were sequenced by immunoSEQ multiplex PCR, and TCRdb holds only the in-frame ones, with some missing. Of 30,000 or so clones listed, approximately 90% are singletons. Study-level points and caveats: Information on adherence, resistance and therapy changes was unavailable. Pre-ART expanded TRB clones stayed dominant throughout, though often decreasing after ART.

This chain uses TRBV28 with TRBJ1-5; D uncertain. The material sequenced was unsorted PBMCs, taken 0.5 years after starting antiretroviral therapy. The clonotype comes from a woman aged 18-29 years with HIV. CDR3 nucleotide sequence: TGTGCCAGCAGTTTATTTTGGCAGGATTATAGCAATCAGCCCCAGCATTTT. Its translation: CASSLFWQDYSNQPQHF.